A selection of T cell receptor beta chains follows, all from one sample in a study of blood T cell repertoires in COVID-19. The method was immunoSEQ multiplex PCR; TCRdb's version includes in-frame clones alone and lacks a portion of them. The profile covers about 69,000 clones, with 80% to 90% appearing a single time and 4% to 5% taken by the ten largest. Specimen: peripheral blood. The receptors originated from a woman in her forties or fifties with active COVID-19. Each CDR3 is given with its conserved first and last residue. The D gene is left open where the match is weak. Not all rows give a size; the values are once, few, many and, for expanded clones, a class.

CDR3aa: CASSQDGGRQETQYF
CDR3nt: TGTGCCAGCAGCCAGGACGGGGGAAGACAAGAGACCCAGTACTTC
abundance: -
v_gene: TRBV7-9
d_gene: -
j_gene: TRBJ2-5

CDR3aa: CAWSVVSDNEQFF
CDR3nt: TGTGCCTGGAGTGTAGTCAGTGACAATGAGCAGTTCTTC
abundance: -
v_gene: TRBV30
d_gene: -
j_gene: TRBJ2-1

CDR3aa: CSASVSLAGYGEQFF
CDR3nt: TGCAGTGCTAGTGTCTCGCTAGCGGGGTACGGTGAGCAGTTCTTC
abundance: -
v_gene: TRBV20-1
d_gene: TRBD2
j_gene: TRBJ2-1

CDR3aa: CASSQGGLRETQYF
CDR3nt: TGTGCCAGCAGCCAGGGGGGGCTTCGGGAGACCCAGTACTTC
abundance: -
v_gene: TRBV3-1/TRBV3-2
d_gene: -
j_gene: TRBJ2-5

CDR3aa: CASRTSGHNEQFF
CDR3nt: TGTGCCAGCAGGACTAGCGGGCACAATGAGCAGTTCTTC
abundance: few
v_gene: TRBV28
d_gene: TRBD2
j_gene: TRBJ2-1

CDR3aa: CASSLPNQPQHF
CDR3nt: TGTGCCAGCAGTTTACCGAATCAGCCCCAGCATTTT
abundance: -
v_gene: TRBV28
d_gene: -
j_gene: TRBJ1-5

CDR3aa: CASSEKRAGVFGLRGYTF
CDR3nt: TGTGCCAGCAGTGAAAAGAGGGCAGGGGTCTTTGGTTTAAGAGGCTACACCTTC
abundance: -
v_gene: TRBV6-1
d_gene: -
j_gene: TRBJ1-2

CDR3aa: CASLDEGRSGEAFF
CDR3nt: TGTGCCAGCTTGGACGAGGGGAGGTCGGGTGAAGCTTTCTTT
abundance: once
v_gene: TRBV18
d_gene: -
j_gene: TRBJ1-1

CDR3aa: CASSRRQNPYNEQFF
CDR3nt: TGTGCCAGCAGTCGACGACAGAACCCCTACAATGAGCAGTTCTTC
abundance: -
v_gene: TRBV27
d_gene: -
j_gene: TRBJ2-1

CDR3aa: CASSRDRPNTEAFF
CDR3nt: TGTGCCAGCAGCCGGGACAGACCAAACACTGAAGCTTTCTTT
abundance: -
v_gene: TRBV7-8
d_gene: TRBD1
j_gene: TRBJ1-1

CDR3aa: CASSPGLAGDTQYF
CDR3nt: TGTGCCAGCAGCCCGGGACTAGCAGGAGATACGCAGTATTTT
abundance: -
v_gene: TRBV11-2
d_gene: TRBD2
j_gene: TRBJ2-3

CDR3aa: CASSLTRTSGNEQFF
CDR3nt: TGTGCCAGCAGTTTGACCCGGACTAGCGGCAATGAGCAGTTCTTC
abundance: once
v_gene: TRBV6-6
d_gene: TRBD2
j_gene: TRBJ2-1

CDR3aa: CASSLGYGSEGTGELFF
CDR3nt: TGTGCCAGCAGCTTGGGTTACGGGTCGGAGGGCACCGGGGAGCTGTTTTTT
abundance: -
v_gene: TRBV11-2
d_gene: -
j_gene: TRBJ2-2

CDR3aa: CASSRNPGQDYEQYF
CDR3nt: TGCGCCAGCAGCCGAAACCCGGGACAGGACTACGAGCAGTACTTC
abundance: -
v_gene: TRBV5-1
d_gene: TRBD1
j_gene: TRBJ2-7

CDR3aa: CASSSSGTGAGANVLTF
CDR3nt: TGCGCCAGCAGCAGCTCCGGGACAGGGGCTGGGGCCAACGTCCTGACTTTC
abundance: -
v_gene: TRBV5-1
d_gene: TRBD1
j_gene: TRBJ2-6

CDR3aa: CASSKIDRATNYGYTF
CDR3nt: TGTGCCAGCAGTAAGATAGACAGGGCGACTAACTATGGCTACACCTTC
abundance: few
v_gene: TRBV28
d_gene: TRBD1
j_gene: TRBJ1-2

CDR3aa: CAITRGSGEAFF
CDR3nt: TGTGCCATCACTCGGGGGTCGGGTGAAGCTTTCTTT
abundance: -
v_gene: TRBV10-3
d_gene: -
j_gene: TRBJ1-1

CDR3aa: CASSLGTPNTGELFF
CDR3nt: TGTGCCAGCAGCTTAGGGACTCCAAACACCGGGGAGCTGTTTTTT
abundance: -
v_gene: TRBV7-9
d_gene: -
j_gene: TRBJ2-2

CDR3aa: CASSGGHPNTEAFF
CDR3nt: TGTGCCAGCAGCGGAGGACACCCCAACACTGAAGCTTTCTTT
abundance: -
v_gene: TRBV9
d_gene: -
j_gene: TRBJ1-1

CDR3aa: CSVDSGAGANVLTF
CDR3nt: TGCAGCGTTGACAGTGGTGCAGGGGCCAACGTCCTGACTTTC
abundance: -
v_gene: TRBV29-1
d_gene: -
j_gene: TRBJ2-6

CDR3aa: CASSPRPRGNTGELFF
CDR3nt: TGCGCCAGCAGCCCCCGGCCCAGGGGGAACACCGGGGAGCTGTTTTTT
abundance: -
v_gene: TRBV5-1
d_gene: -
j_gene: TRBJ2-2

CDR3aa: CASSPGGTQYF
CDR3nt: TGTGCCAGCTCCCCCGGGGGTACGCAGTATTTT
abundance: -
v_gene: TRBV12-3/TRBV12-4
d_gene: -
j_gene: TRBJ2-3

CDR3aa: CASSLGTAYNEQFF
CDR3nt: TGTGCCAGCAGCTTGGGGACAGCTTACAATGAGCAGTTCTTC
abundance: -
v_gene: TRBV7-3
d_gene: TRBD1
j_gene: TRBJ2-1

CDR3aa: CASSYSTRVGGGYTF
CDR3nt: TGTGCCAGCAGTTACTCGACCAGGGTGGGAGGGGGCTACACCTTC
abundance: -
v_gene: TRBV6-5
d_gene: -
j_gene: TRBJ1-2

CDR3aa: CASSFQGIYSPLHF
CDR3nt: TGTGCCAGCAGCTTCCAGGGGATCTATTCACCCCTCCACTTT
abundance: -
v_gene: TRBV5-6
d_gene: -
j_gene: TRBJ1-6

CDR3aa: CASSQAGGNYGYTF
CDR3nt: TGTGCCAGCAGCCAAGCAGGGGGGAACTATGGCTACACCTTC
abundance: -
v_gene: TRBV3-1/TRBV3-2
d_gene: TRBD1
j_gene: TRBJ1-2

CDR3aa: CASSPANSLTDTQYF
CDR3nt: TGTGCCAGCAGCCCCGCTAACTCCCTCACAGATACGCAGTATTTT
abundance: once
v_gene: TRBV5-5
d_gene: -
j_gene: TRBJ2-3

CDR3aa: CASSSLGQGDGEQYF
CDR3nt: TGTGCCAGCAGCTCGCTAGGACAGGGGGACGGCGAGCAGTACTTC
abundance: -
v_gene: TRBV5-6
d_gene: TRBD1
j_gene: TRBJ2-7

CDR3aa: CASSQLPGLAGVEQFF
CDR3nt: TGTGCCAGCAGCCAACTTCCGGGACTAGCGGGAGTTGAGCAGTTCTTC
abundance: -
v_gene: TRBV14
d_gene: TRBD2
j_gene: TRBJ2-1

CDR3aa: CASSLAWSREETQYF
CDR3nt: TGTGCCAGCAGCTTAGCGTGGAGCCGGGAAGAGACCCAGTACTTC
abundance: -
v_gene: TRBV7-2
d_gene: -
j_gene: TRBJ2-5

CDR3aa: CASSPNPSGRAYEQFF
CDR3nt: TGTGCCAGCTCACCCAATCCTAGCGGGAGGGCGTATGAGCAGTTCTTC
abundance: -
v_gene: TRBV18
d_gene: TRBD2
j_gene: TRBJ2-1

CDR3aa: CAWGGQGSGTQHF
CDR3nt: TGTGCCTGGGGTGGACAGGGGAGTGGGACCCAGCATTTT
abundance: once
v_gene: TRBV30
d_gene: TRBD1
j_gene: TRBJ1-5

CDR3aa: CASRLSGPGDTGELFF
CDR3nt: TGTGCCAGCAGGTTGAGCGGCCCAGGGGACACCGGGGAGCTGTTTTTT
abundance: -
v_gene: TRBV11-3
d_gene: -
j_gene: TRBJ2-2

CDR3aa: CASSRLAGNTGELFF
CDR3nt: TGTGCCAGTAGCCGACTAGCGGGGAACACCGGGGAGCTGTTTTTT
abundance: -
v_gene: TRBV19
d_gene: TRBD2
j_gene: TRBJ2-2

CDR3aa: CAISELLAGTSTDTQYF
CDR3nt: TGTGCCATCAGTGAGTTACTAGCGGGAACCTCCACAGATACGCAGTATTTT
abundance: once
v_gene: TRBV10-3
d_gene: TRBD2
j_gene: TRBJ2-3

CDR3aa: CASSSGLGTSGRDYEQYF
CDR3nt: TGCGCCAGCAGCTCGGGGCTAGGGACTAGCGGGAGGGACTACGAGCAGTACTTC
abundance: -
v_gene: TRBV5-1
d_gene: TRBD2
j_gene: TRBJ2-7

CDR3aa: CASSATSEGQQFF
CDR3nt: TGTGCCAGCAGCGCGACTAGCGAGGGACAGCAGTTCTTC
abundance: -
v_gene: TRBV9
d_gene: TRBD2
j_gene: TRBJ2-1

CDR3aa: CASSTQVTDTQYF
CDR3nt: TGTGCCAGCAGCACACAGGTCACAGATACGCAGTATTTT
abundance: -
v_gene: TRBV9
d_gene: -
j_gene: TRBJ2-3

CDR3aa: CASRGIQGKDTQYF
CDR3nt: TGTGCCAGCAGGGGCATCCAGGGTAAAGATACGCAGTATTTT
abundance: once
v_gene: TRBV6-6
d_gene: -
j_gene: TRBJ2-3

CDR3aa: CAWRGAGQETQYF
CDR3nt: TGTGCCTGGAGGGGCGCCGGACAAGAGACCCAGTACTTC
abundance: -
v_gene: TRBV30
d_gene: -
j_gene: TRBJ2-5

CDR3aa: CASRSSGGREQFF
CDR3nt: TGTGCCAGCAGATCTAGCGGAGGCCGTGAGCAGTTCTTC
abundance: -
v_gene: TRBV11-3
d_gene: TRBD2
j_gene: TRBJ2-1

CDR3aa: CASSEPGHIQHF
CDR3nt: TGCGCCAGCAGTGAGCCAGGTCATATCCAGCATTTT
abundance: -
v_gene: TRBV10-2
d_gene: -
j_gene: TRBJ1-5